This is a list of T cell receptor beta chains from one sample in a study of Ad26.COV2.S vaccination and SARS-CoV-2 variants. The method was immunoSEQ multiplex PCR; TCRdb's version includes in-frame clones alone and lacks a portion of them. The sample shows approximately 250,000 clones, about 83% of them seen only once. Sequencing was performed on peripheral blood, taken in a trial of Ad26.COV2.S vaccine versus placebo. These receptors were obtained from a person aged 18-60 years who received the Ad26.COV2.S COVID-19 vaccine or a placebo. CDR3s include the opening cysteine and the closing phenylalanine or tryptophan. A D gene is named only where the DNA matches it firmly. Size values are once, few and many counts, or a class for expanded clones, and some rows have none.

clone_size,j_call,d_call,v_call,cdr3_length,cdr3_aa,cdr3_nt
.,TRBJ2-6,TRBD2,TRBV2,16,CASSEVAGAGANVLTF,TGTGCCAGCAGTGAAGTAGCGGGAGCTGGGGCCAACGTCCTGACTTTC
.,TRBJ1-4,.,TRBV6-5,14,CASSYVATNEKLFF,TGTGCCAGCAGTTATGTTGCAACTAATGAAAAACTGTTTTTT
.,TRBJ1-1,TRBD1,TRBV5-1,17,CASSLQGGVGGNTEAFF,TGCGCCAGCAGCCTTCAGGGGGGTGTCGGAGGGAACACTGAAGCTTTCTTT
.,TRBJ2-3,TRBD2,TRBV7-2,17,CASRRRLAGVGGDTQYF,TGTGCCAGCAGGAGGAGGCTAGCGGGAGTAGGCGGCGATACGCAGTATTTT
.,TRBJ2-3,.,TRBV11-3,13,CASSLVGSDTQYF,TGTGCCAGCAGCTTAGTTGGCTCGGATACGCAGTATTTT
.,TRBJ1-2,TRBD1,TRBV24-1,14,CATSSGQINYGYTF,TGTGCCACCAGCTCGGGACAGATTAACTATGGCTACACCTTC
.,TRBJ2-3,.,TRBV6-2/TRBV6-3,16,CASSSRAGGLTDTQYF,TGTGCCAGCAGTTCGCGGGCGGGTGGACTCACAGATACGCAGTATTTT
.,TRBJ2-1,TRBD2,TRBV4-1,19,CASSQKATSGDSSYNEQFF,TGCGCCAGCAGCCAAAAAGCGACTAGCGGGGACAGCTCCTACAATGAGCAGTTCTTC
.,TRBJ2-1,TRBD2,TRBV5-3,20,CARSLPGTSGTYSSYNEQFF,TGTGCCAGAAGCTTGCCGGGGACTAGCGGGACTTACAGCTCCTACAATGAGCAGTTCTTC
.,TRBJ1-2,TRBD1,TRBV29-1,10,CSVSDRGMAF,TGCAGCGTCTCCGACAGGGGAATGGCCTTC
.,TRBJ2-1,.,TRBV6-2/TRBV6-3,15,CASSKYYSSYNEQFF,TGTGCCAGCAGTAAGTACTATAGTTCCTACAATGAGCAGTTCTTC
.,TRBJ1-1,.,TRBV21-1,17,CASSKGKGQVLNTEAFF,TGTGCCAGCAGCAAAGGTAAGGGACAGGTCCTGAACACTGAAGCTTTCTTT
.,TRBJ2-1,TRBD2,TRBV6-2/TRBV6-3,16,CASSYSRLAMNNEQFF,TGTGCCAGCAGTTACTCCAGACTAGCGATGAACAATGAGCAGTTCTTC
.,TRBJ2-3,.,TRBV4-2,16,CASSQSVYQRTDTQYF,TGTGCCAGCAGCCAATCCGTCTACCAGAGGACAGATACGCAGTATTTT
once,TRBJ2-1,TRBD2,TRBV6-5,14,CASGGTSGWNEQFF,TGTGCCAGCGGAGGGACTAGCGGGTGGAATGAGCAGTTCTTC
.,TRBJ2-3,TRBD1,TRBV5-4,14,CASSIRQGTDTQYF,TGTGCCAGCAGCATCAGACAGGGGACAGATACGCAGTATTTT
.,TRBJ1-6,.,TRBV19,15,CASSNGQTYNSPLHF,TGTGCCAGTAGTAACGGACAGACATATAATTCACCCCTCCACTTT
.,TRBJ1-5,TRBD1,TRBV28,15,CASRPPDRGDQPQHF,TGTGCCAGCAGGCCCCCAGACAGGGGAGATCAGCCCCAGCATTTT
.,TRBJ2-3,.,TRBV27,14,CASSLGHSTDTQYF,TGTGCCAGCAGTTTAGGCCATAGCACAGATACGCAGTATTTT
.,TRBJ1-5,.,TRBV3-1/TRBV3-2,13,CASSPSPNQPQHF,TGTGCCAGCAGCCCCTCCCCCAATCAGCCCCAGCATTTT
.,TRBJ2-2,TRBD2,TRBV5-1,15,CASSLSGGAPGELFF,TGCGCCAGCAGCCTAAGCGGGGGGGCCCCCGGGGAGCTGTTTTTT
.,TRBJ2-1,TRBD2,TRBV6-2/TRBV6-3,15,CASSSGTSGRREQFF,TGTGCCAGCAGTTCCGGGACTAGCGGGAGACGAGAGCAGTTCTTC
few,TRBJ2-1,.,TRBV2,13,CASSEPRRWEQFF,TGTGCCAGCAGTGAACCCCGCCGTTGGGAGCAGTTCTTC
.,TRBJ2-1,.,TRBV7-2,15,CASSLSGQTYNEQFF,TGTGCCAGCAGCTTATCCGGACAGACCTACAATGAGCAGTTCTTC
.,TRBJ2-3,.,TRBV4-3,16,CASSQDKRVLTDTQYF,TGCGCCAGCAGCCAAGATAAGCGGGTCCTCACAGATACGCAGTATTTT
.,TRBJ2-2,TRBD2,TRBV6-5,14,CASGGRALTGELFF,TGTGCCAGCGGCGGGAGGGCCCTAACCGGGGAGCTGTTTTTT
.,TRBJ2-5,.,TRBV6-5,13,CATERGYQETQYF,TGTGCCACCGAGAGGGGATACCAAGAGACCCAGTACTTC
.,TRBJ2-3,TRBD2,TRBV11-2,15,CASSISGGPGRTQYF,TGTGCCAGCAGTATAAGCGGGGGACCAGGGCGTACGCAGTATTTT
.,TRBJ2-5,.,TRBV5-1,14,CASSLSGRLETQYF,TGCGCCAGCAGCTTGTCGGGTCGGTTAGAGACCCAGTACTTC
.,TRBJ1-2,.,TRBV11-1,13,CASSSYRERGYTF,TGTGCCAGCAGCTCCTACAGGGAGCGAGGCTACACCTTC
.,TRBJ2-7,.,TRBV7-9,13,CASSLAHSYEQYF,TGTGCCAGCAGCTTAGCGCACTCCTACGAGCAGTACTTC
.,TRBJ1-4,.,TRBV2,15,CASSEQAVSNEKLFF,TGTGCCAGCAGTGAACAGGCAGTTTCTAATGAAAAACTGTTTTTT
.,TRBJ2-2,TRBD1,TRBV7-7,14,CASSPRQGTGELFF,TGTGCCAGCAGCCCGAGACAGGGAACCGGGGAGCTGTTTTTT
.,TRBJ1-4,.,TRBV6-1,15,CASSDPAGANEKLFF,TGTGCCAGCAGTGACCCCGCAGGGGCTAATGAAAAACTGTTTTTT
.,TRBJ2-5,.,TRBV30,12,CACSGTWETQYF,TGTGCCTGTTCGGGGACTTGGGAGACCCAGTACTTC
.,TRBJ1-1,.,TRBV5-5,14,CASSFLTLNTEAFF,TGTGCCAGCAGCTTCCTGACCCTGAACACTGAAGCTTTCTTT
.,TRBJ1-5,.,TRBV6-5,16,CASSYGITNSNQPQHF,TGTGCCAGCAGTTACGGGATTACCAATAGCAATCAGCCCCAGCATTTT
.,TRBJ1-2,.,TRBV20-1,13,CSASPPTHYGYTF,TGCAGTGCTAGTCCCCCTACTCACTATGGCTACACCTTC
.,TRBJ1-2,TRBD1,TRBV19,17,CASSIWGTGHSNYGYTF,TGTGCCAGTAGTATTTGGGGGACAGGGCACAGTAACTATGGCTACACCTTC
once,TRBJ2-1,TRBD2,TRBV7-9,16,CASSSLAGPSYNEQFF,TGTGCCAGCAGCTCATTAGCGGGTCCCTCCTACAATGAGCAGTTCTTC
.,TRBJ1-5,TRBD1,TRBV7-2,13,CASSRQGHQPQHF,TGTGCCAGCAGTCGACAGGGGCATCAGCCCCAGCATTTT
.,TRBJ1-2,.,TRBV29-1,13,CSEGDSSFSGYTF,TGCAGCGAAGGTGACAGTTCCTTTAGTGGCTACACCTTC
.,TRBJ2-1,.,TRBV11-2,17,CASSPGLSGSSYNEQFF,TGTGCCAGCAGCCCCGGACTCTCAGGGAGCTCCTACAATGAGCAGTTCTTC
.,TRBJ1-1,TRBD1,TRBV7-9,13,CASTFTGDTEAFF,TGTGCCAGCACATTTACAGGGGACACTGAAGCTTTCTTT
.,TRBJ1-1,.,TRBV19,15,CASSIRGQMNTEAFF,TGTGCCAGTAGTATACGCGGACAGATGAACACTGAAGCTTTCTTT
once,TRBJ2-3,TRBD1,TRBV5-1,15,CASSVGQGNSDTQYF,TGCGCCAGCAGCGTGGGACAGGGAAATTCAGATACGCAGTATTTT
.,TRBJ2-7,TRBD1,TRBV5-1,17,CASSLRLGTGSSYEQYF,TGCGCCAGCAGCTTAAGGTTAGGGACAGGGAGCTCCTACGAGCAGTACTTC
.,TRBJ2-2,TRBD2,TRBV4-1,16,CASSLGLAGDPGELFF,TGCGCCAGCAGCCTCGGACTAGCGGGAGATCCCGGGGAGCTGTTTTTT
.,TRBJ2-3,TRBD2,TRBV11-2,18,CASSFRLAGAPSTDTQYF,TGTGCCAGCAGCTTTAGACTAGCGGGAGCCCCTAGCACAGATACGCAGTATTTT
.,TRBJ1-2,TRBD1,TRBV10-3,14,CAISGTGNSYGYTF,TGTGCCATCAGTGGGACAGGGAATTCATATGGCTACACCTTC
.,TRBJ1-1,.,TRBV6-2/TRBV6-3,11,CASSYVDTAFF,TGTGCCAGCAGTTACGTGGACACGGCTTTCTTT
.,TRBJ1-1,TRBD1,TRBV10-2,14,CASSVVQGTTEAFF,TGCGCCAGCAGTGTCGTACAGGGGACCACTGAAGCTTTCTTT
.,TRBJ2-7,.,TRBV28,13,CASSLRVLYEQYF,TGTGCCAGCAGTTTAAGGGTATTATACGAGCAGTACTTC
.,TRBJ1-1,TRBD1,TRBV7-9,14,CASSPDRGITEAFF,TGTGCCAGCAGCCCGGACAGGGGTATTACTGAAGCTTTCTTT
.,TRBJ2-3,.,TRBV7-3,15,CASSLEDREGDTQYF,TGTGCCAGCAGCCTCGAAGACAGGGAGGGGGATACGCAGTATTTT
.,TRBJ1-6,.,TRBV19,13,CASSISAESPLHF,TGTGCCAGTAGTATCTCGGCGGAGTCACCCCTCCACTTT
.,TRBJ2-3,.,TRBV6-5,14,CASSLGVITDTQYF,TGTGCCAGCAGTTTGGGGGTAATCACAGATACGCAGTATTTT
.,TRBJ2-3,.,TRBV25-1,13,CASSATGTDTQYF,TGTGCCAGCAGTGCAACAGGGACAGATACGCAGTATTTT
.,TRBJ1-4,TRBD1,TRBV7-9,15,CASSRTGGSYEELFF,TGTGCCAGCAGCCGGACAGGGGGTAGCTACGAAGAACTGTTTTTT